Sequencing of this T cell receptor (beta chain) was carried out in a study of T cell responses to AZD1222 COVID-19 vaccine. Whole-study findings and limits: Targeting of unmutated variant regions was reportedly seen in nearly half of spike-specific TCRs. After the peak T cell response, and only then, were repertoires sampled. Females made up more of the donors, who were largely white British, and clonal diversity may have come out too low. Spike regions recognized by vaccine-associated CD4 TCRs spanned the protein, led by 160-218 and 743-854.

TCRdb's table, derived via immunoSEQ multiplex PCR, lists solely in-frame clones and lacks some. The data hold 150,000 to 200,000 clones, with roughly 92% observed a single time. The CDR3 loop spans 13 amino acids. CDR1 LNHDA and CDR2 SQIVND come from the germline V gene (reference sequence). The ends were cut back, 7 bases at V and 6 bases at J, with 13 bases in the middle. As to this clone: Its antigen is unidentified.

The sample here was peripheral blood, taken 28 days after the second dose of the MenACWY control vaccine. The TCR sequence derives from an adult who received the MenACWY meningococcal vaccine as a control. The chain links TRBV19 to TRBJ2-1, with D possibly TRBD1 on 5 matching bases. The CDR3, as DNA: TGTGCCAGTACCAAGCGTCAGGGCAATGAGCAGTTCTTC. Protein sequence: CASTKRQGNEQFF.